Sequencing of this T cell receptor beta chain was carried out in a study of blood T cell repertoires in COVID-19. Whole-study context: COVID-19 samples, acute and convalescent, were from the United States, Italy and Spain. T cells, B-cell-depleted T cells, or PBMCs supplied cDNA or gDNA.

In the original analysis: Nucleated cell counts were estimated from reference gene primer amplification. Produced via immunoSEQ multiplex PCR; TCRdb's table is partial and in-frame only. D and trimming were read from the DNA, whereas the V and J calls and clone size are those reported in that table. The table shows about 150,000 clones, with roughly 85% occurring only once. V was shortened by 4 bases and J by 2 bases, with 8 bases between the two germline ends. The CDR3 is 13 amino acids. Germline V lookup: CDR1 LGHNA, CDR2 YNFKEQ. V usage is TRBV4-2 and J usage is TRBJ2-5; the D gene is possibly TRBD2 (6 bases). Sequenced: peripheral blood. This TCR derives from a woman of 80 years or more with active or convalescent COVID-19. The CDR3 loop reads CASSRDFQETQYF. Written as DNA, the CDR3 is TGTGCCAGCAGCCGGGACTTTCAAGAGACCCAGTACTTC.